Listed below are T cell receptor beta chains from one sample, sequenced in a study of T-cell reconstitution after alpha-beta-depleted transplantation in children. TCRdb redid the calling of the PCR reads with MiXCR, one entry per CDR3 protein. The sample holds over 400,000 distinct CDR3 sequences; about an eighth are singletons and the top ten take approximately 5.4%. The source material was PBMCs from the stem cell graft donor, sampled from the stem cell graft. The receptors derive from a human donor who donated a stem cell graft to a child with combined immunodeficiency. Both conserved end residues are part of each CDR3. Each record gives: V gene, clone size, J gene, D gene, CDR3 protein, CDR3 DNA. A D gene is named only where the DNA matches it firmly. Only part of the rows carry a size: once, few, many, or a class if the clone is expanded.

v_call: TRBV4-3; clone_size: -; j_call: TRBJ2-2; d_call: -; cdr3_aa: CASSQPPAGSEGPGELFF; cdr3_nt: TGCGCCAGCAGCCAACCACCTGCGGGGAGCGAGGGTCCCGGGGAGCTGTTTTTT
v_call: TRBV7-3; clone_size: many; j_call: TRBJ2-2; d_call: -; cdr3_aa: CASSFLGSNTGELFF; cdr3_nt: TGTGCCAGCAGCTTTCTGGGTTCGAACACCGGGGAGCTGTTTTTT
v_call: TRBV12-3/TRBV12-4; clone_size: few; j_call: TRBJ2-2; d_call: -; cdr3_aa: CASTTPDRNTGELFF; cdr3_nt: TGTGCCAGCACCACCCCGGACAGGAACACCGGGGAGCTGTTTTTT
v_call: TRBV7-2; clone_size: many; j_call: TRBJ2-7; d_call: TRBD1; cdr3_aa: CASSPRQGSSYEQYF; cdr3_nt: TGTGCCAGCAGCCCGAGACAGGGAAGCTCCTACGAGCAGTACTTC
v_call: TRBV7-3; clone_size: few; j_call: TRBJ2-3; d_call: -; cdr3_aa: CASSLTSGDTQYF; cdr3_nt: TGTGCCAGCAGCTTAACGTCTGGGGATACGCAGTATTTT
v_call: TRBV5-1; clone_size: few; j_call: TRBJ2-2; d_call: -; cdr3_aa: CASSLGRLNTGELFF; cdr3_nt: TGCGCCAGCAGCTTGGGTCGGCTTAACACCGGGGAGCTGTTTTTT
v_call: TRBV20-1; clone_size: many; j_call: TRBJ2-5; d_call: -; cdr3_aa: CSARPSPGAQETQYF; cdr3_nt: TGCAGTGCTAGACCTTCGCCGGGGGCCCAAGAGACCCAGTACTTC
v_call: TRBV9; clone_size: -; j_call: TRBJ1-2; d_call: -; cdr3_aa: CASSLHIYGYTF; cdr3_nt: TGTGCCAGCAGCCTACACATCTATGGCTACACCTTC
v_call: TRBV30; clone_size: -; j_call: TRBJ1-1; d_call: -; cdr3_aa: CAWSLPVWVHTEAFF; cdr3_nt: TGTGCCTGGAGCCTCCCCGTATGGGTGCACACTGAAGCTTTCTTT
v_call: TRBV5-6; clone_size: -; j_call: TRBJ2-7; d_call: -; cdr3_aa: CASSPGPVYEQYF; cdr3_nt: TGTGCCAGCAGCCCGGGGCCAGTCTACGAGCAGTACTTC
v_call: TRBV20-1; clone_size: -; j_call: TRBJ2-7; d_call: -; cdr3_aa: CSARQRVAAYEQYF; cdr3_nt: TGCAGTGCCCGGCAAAGGGTAGCGGCCTACGAGCAGTACTTC
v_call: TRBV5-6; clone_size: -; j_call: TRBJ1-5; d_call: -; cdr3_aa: CASSLGHNQPQHF; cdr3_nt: TGTGCCAGCAGCTTAGGACACAATCAGCCCCAGCATTTT
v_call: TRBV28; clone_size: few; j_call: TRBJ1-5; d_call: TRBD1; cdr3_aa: CASSLSGQGRNQPQHF; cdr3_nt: TGTGCCAGCAGTCTATCCGGACAGGGCCGCAATCAGCCCCAGCATTTT
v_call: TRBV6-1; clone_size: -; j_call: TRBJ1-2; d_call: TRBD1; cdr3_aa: CASRMTGSPYGYTF; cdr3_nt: TGTGCCAGCAGAATGACAGGGAGCCCCTATGGCTACACCTTC
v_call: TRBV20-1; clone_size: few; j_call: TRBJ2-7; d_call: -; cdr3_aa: CSASRAGGNEQYF; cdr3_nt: TGCAGTGCTTCCCGGGCAGGGGGGAACGAGCAGTACTTC
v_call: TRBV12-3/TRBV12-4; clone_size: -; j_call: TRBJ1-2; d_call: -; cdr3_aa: CASRPTVTGGYTF; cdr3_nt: TGTGCCAGCAGGCCGACCGTTACGGGAGGCTACACCTTC
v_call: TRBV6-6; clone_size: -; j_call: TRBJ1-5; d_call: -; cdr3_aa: CASSKGVWQPQHF; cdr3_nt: TGTGCCAGCAGTAAAGGGGTTTGGCAGCCCCAGCATTTT
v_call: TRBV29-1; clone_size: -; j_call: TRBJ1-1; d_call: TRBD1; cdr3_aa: CSVVTGGPPAFF; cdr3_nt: TGCAGCGTCGTGACAGGGGGTCCTCCGGCTTTCTTT
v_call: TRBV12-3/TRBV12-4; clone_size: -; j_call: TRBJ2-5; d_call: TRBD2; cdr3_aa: CASSFETSGQETQYF; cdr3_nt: TGTGCCAGCAGTTTTGAAACTAGCGGCCAAGAGACCCAGTACTTC
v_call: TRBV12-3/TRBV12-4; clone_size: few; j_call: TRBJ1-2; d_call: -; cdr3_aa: CASSFWGTNYGYTF; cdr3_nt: TGTGCCAGCAGTTTTTGGGGAACTAACTATGGCTACACCTTC
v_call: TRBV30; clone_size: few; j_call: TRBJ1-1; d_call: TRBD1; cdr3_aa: CAWIRDRDTEAFF; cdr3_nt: TGTGCCTGGATCCGGGACAGGGACACTGAAGCTTTCTTT
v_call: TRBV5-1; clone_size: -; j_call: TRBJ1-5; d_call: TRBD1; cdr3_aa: CASSLLTGDQPQHF; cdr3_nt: TGCGCCAGCAGCTTGCTGACAGGGGATCAGCCCCAGCATTTT
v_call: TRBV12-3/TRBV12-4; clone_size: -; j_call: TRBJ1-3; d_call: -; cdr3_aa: CASSFSVRFGPGNTIYF; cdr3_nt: TGTGCCAGCAGTTTTTCGGTCAGGTTCGGACCTGGAAACACCATATATTTT
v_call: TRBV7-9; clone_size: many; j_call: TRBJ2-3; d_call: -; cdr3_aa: CASSLITDTQYF; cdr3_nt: TGTGCCAGCAGCTTGATAACAGATACGCAGTATTTT
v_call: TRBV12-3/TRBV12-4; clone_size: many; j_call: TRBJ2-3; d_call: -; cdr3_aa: CASSRLSTDTQYF; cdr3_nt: TGTGCCAGCAGTCGTTTGAGCACAGATACGCAGTATTTT
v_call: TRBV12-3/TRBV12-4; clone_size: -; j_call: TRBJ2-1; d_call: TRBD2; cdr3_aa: CASSWEGPNEQFF; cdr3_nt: TGTGCCAGCAGTTGGGAGGGGCCCAATGAGCAGTTCTTC
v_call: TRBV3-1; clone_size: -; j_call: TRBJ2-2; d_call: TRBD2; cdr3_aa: CASTFNREASGRPGELFF; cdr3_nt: TGTGCCAGCACTTTTAACCGAGAGGCTAGCGGGAGACCCGGGGAGCTGTTTTTT
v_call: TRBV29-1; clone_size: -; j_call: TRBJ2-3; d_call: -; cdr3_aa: CSVDPDGADTQYF; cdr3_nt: TGCAGCGTTGACCCGGACGGAGCAGATACGCAGTATTTT
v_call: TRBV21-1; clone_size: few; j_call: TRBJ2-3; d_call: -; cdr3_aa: CASNLPRSLIDTDTQYF; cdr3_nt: TGTGCCAGCAACCTCCCCAGGTCCCTAATAGACACAGATACGCAGTATTTT
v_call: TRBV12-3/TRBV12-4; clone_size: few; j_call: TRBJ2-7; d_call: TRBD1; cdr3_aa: CASSRVGGDEQYF; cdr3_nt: TGTGCCAGCAGTCGGGTAGGGGGCGACGAGCAGTACTTC
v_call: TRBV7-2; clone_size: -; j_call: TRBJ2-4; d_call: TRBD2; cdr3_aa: CASSLVGGEDIQYF; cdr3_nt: TGTGCCAGCAGCTTAGTTGGGGGGGAGGACATTCAGTACTTC
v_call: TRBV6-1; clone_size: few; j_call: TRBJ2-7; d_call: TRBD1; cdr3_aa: CASSRGFEDEQYF; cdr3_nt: TGTGCCAGCAGCAGGGGGTTCGAGGACGAGCAGTACTTC
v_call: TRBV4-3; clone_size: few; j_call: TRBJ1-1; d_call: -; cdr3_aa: CASSSRSMNTEAFF; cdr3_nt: TGCGCCAGCAGCTCACGGAGCATGAACACTGAAGCTTTCTTT
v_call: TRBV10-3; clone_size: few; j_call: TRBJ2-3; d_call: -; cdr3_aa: CAISEGSRGRTDTQYF; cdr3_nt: TGTGCCATCAGTGAGGGCAGCAGGGGACGAACAGATACGCAGTATTTT
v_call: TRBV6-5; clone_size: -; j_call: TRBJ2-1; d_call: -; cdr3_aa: CASSYSGVDEQFF; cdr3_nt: TGTGCCAGCAGTTACTCAGGGGTGGATGAGCAGTTCTTC
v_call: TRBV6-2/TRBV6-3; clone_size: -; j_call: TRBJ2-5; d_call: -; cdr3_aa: CASSPYLVGSQETQYF; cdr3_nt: TGTGCCAGCAGTCCTTACCTGGTTGGCAGCCAAGAGACCCAGTACTTC
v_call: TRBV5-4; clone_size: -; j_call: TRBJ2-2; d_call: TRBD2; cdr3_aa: CASSSGLAPTNTGELFF; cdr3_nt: TGTGCCAGCAGTTCGGGACTAGCGCCCACGAACACCGGGGAGCTGTTTTTT
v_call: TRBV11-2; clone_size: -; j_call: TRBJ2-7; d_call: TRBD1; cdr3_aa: CASSSGDRGSYEQYF; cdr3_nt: TGTGCCAGCAGCTCCGGGGACAGGGGCTCCTACGAGCAGTACTTC